A selection of T cell receptor beta chains follows, all from one sample in a study of blood T cell repertoires in COVID-19. The table came from immunoSEQ multiplex PCR; TCRdb's copy has only in-frame clones and leaves some out. The sample has around 100,000 clones; roughly 87% are singletons. Source material: peripheral blood. The origin of the receptors is a human donor in a cohort sampled during active COVID-19. CDR3s include the opening cysteine and the closing phenylalanine or tryptophan. Each record gives: CDR3 length, V gene, clone size, CDR3 protein. For some rows the clone size is stated as once, few or many, or as a class when expanded; others skip it.

>15|TRBV4-1|NA
CASSQDRQGAYEQYF
>19|TRBV9|NA
CASSPGSSPGGPGTGELFF
>15|TRBV27|NA
CASSSKREVADTQYF
>13|TRBV5-6|NA
CASSLEDRDTQYF
>15|TRBV24-1|NA
CATSDLQGAGETQYF
>16|TRBV7-8|NA
CASSPWTGMSYNEQFF
>14|TRBV27|NA
CASSFSGHSYEQYF
>13|TRBV6-5|once
CATLTSPYNEQFF
>15|TRBV7-8|NA
CASSSAGQGTYGYTF
>15|TRBV5-6|NA
CASSPEVLEPGELFF
>19|TRBV19|NA
CASSFNGPSGTTNTGELFF
>17|TRBV18|NA
CASSPMAGGDLDTEAFF
>14|TRBV7-9|NA
CASSLGQDGNTIYF
>16|TRBV4-2|NA
CASSQDLAGGTDTQYF
>16|TRBV2|NA
CASRYWTDPPRETQYF